What follows describes a single TCR beta chain. The data belong to a study of blood T cell repertoires in COVID-19. In the authors' workflow: Scientists estimated how many nucleated cells there were by amplifying reference gene primers. Sequencing used immunoSEQ multiplex PCR; TCRdb keeps in-frame clones, though not all of them. The V and J calls and the clone size are those of that table, but D and trimming were determined from the DNA. The profile covers 250,000 to 350,000 clones, with around 90% appearing a single time and around 1.1% taken by the ten largest. J gave up 6 bases and V 5 bases, and 5 bases lay outside the gene matches. The CDR3 contains 13 residues. Germline loops: CDR1 LNHDA, CDR2 SQIVND (reference sequence).

The TCR sequence derives from a woman aged 25-40 years who had recovered from COVID-19. Source material: PBMCs or T cells enriched from blood (not recorded which). V is TRBV19 and J is TRBJ1-1, with 8 positions matching TRBD1. The CDR3, as DNA: TGTGCCAGTAGTGCACTACAGGGGGCTGAAGCTTTCTTT. Protein product: CASSALQGAEAFF.